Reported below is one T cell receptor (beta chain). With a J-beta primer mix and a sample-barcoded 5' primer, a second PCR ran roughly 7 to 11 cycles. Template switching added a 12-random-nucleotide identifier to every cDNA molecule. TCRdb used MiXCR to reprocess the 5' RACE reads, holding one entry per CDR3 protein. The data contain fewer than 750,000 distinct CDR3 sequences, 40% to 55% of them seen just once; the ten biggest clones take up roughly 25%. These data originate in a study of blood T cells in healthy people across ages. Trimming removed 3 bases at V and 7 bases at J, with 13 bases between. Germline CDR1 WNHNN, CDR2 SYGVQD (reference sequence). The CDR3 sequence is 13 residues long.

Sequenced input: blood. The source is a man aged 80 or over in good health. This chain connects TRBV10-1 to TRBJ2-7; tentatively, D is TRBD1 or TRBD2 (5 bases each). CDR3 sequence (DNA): TGCGCCAGCAGTGAACGGGACGATTTAGAGCAGTACTTC. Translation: CASSERDDLEQYF.